This T cell receptor beta chain was observed in a study of technical replicates of blood from several donors. The CDR3 spans 15 residues. V was trimmed by 3 bases and J by 3 bases, leaving 16 bases between them. Germline V gene lookup returns CDR1 SGHRS and CDR2 YFSETQ. Only in-frame clones appear in the TCRdb table, and some are missing; sequencing was by immunoSEQ multiplex PCR. The data contain approximately 87,000 clones, roughly 94% of them singletons. The clonotype originates from a human donor in good health. The sequenced material came from T cells isolated from PBMCs. The chain carries TRBV5-1 and TRBJ2-7; D possibly corresponds to TRBD2 (7 bases). As DNA, the CDR3 is TGCGCCAGCAGCTGGGGAGGGGGGCTGAACTACGAGCAGTACTTC. This translates into CASSWGGGLNYEQYF. Full variable domain (remainder filled in from reference TRBV5-1 and TRBJ2-7): KAGVTQTPRYLIKTRGQQVTLSCSPISGHRSVSWYQQTPGQGLQFLFEYFSETQRNKGNFPGRFSGRQFSNSRSEMNVSTLELGDSALYLCASSWGGGLNYEQYFGPGTRLTVT.